This T cell receptor beta chain is drawn from a study of blood T cell repertoires in COVID-19 (dated by TCRdb to 2020 to 2022). In the study overall: Collaborator samples came from the United States, Italy and Spain and covered acute and convalescent phases of COVID-19. The prospective study material was composed of cDNA or gDNA derived from T cells, B-cell-depleted T cells, or PBMCs. Deeply sampled blood TCRbeta repertoires from subjects exposed to, actively infected with, or recovered from COVID-19 were included in the dataset. The repertoires were released in a freely available public database meant as a resource for research on the immune response to SARS-CoV-2. Samples were obtained from the ongoing ImmuneRACE study (first 160 participants) and from 1,254 subjects provided by 6 global collaborators. A de-identified subject ID, COVID-19 status, age in years and sex were almost always included in the sample metadata. Where HLA class I and class II types were available, the types were taken from metadata supplied by the sample provider, not from assay-based typing. Overall study results and their limits: The quantity of clinical and demographic metadata differed by source and by participant and was supplied without curation.

The immunoSEQ Assay, a bias-controlled multiplex PCR, was used to amplify TCRbeta CDR3 regions from genomic DNA. The published analysis was carried out like this. The number of nucleated cells in each sample was estimated by amplification of reference gene primers within the assay. To quantify the absolute abundance of each unique TCRbeta CDR3 rearrangement, sequence reads were collapsed and filtered. Productive Simpson clonality was computed per sample as the square root of Simpson's diversity index over productive rearrangements. Here the immuneACCESS table is served through TCRdb, limited to in-frame sequences with V and J called. Missing clones are a known gap in these copies; in checked studies unresolved V genes cover under half, and the rest lacks a known reason. That table supplies the V and J calls and clone size; D and trimming were determined from the DNA. Counted in this sample were almost 400,000 clones; 85% to 90% of them appeared once. The ten most abundant clones make up more than 0.85% of the sample.

Worth noting for this clone: No cognate antigen has been identified for it. An end of the junction does not agree with germline; a read error may underlie this.

Participants in the prospective study were enrolled through a virtual design, were aged about 18 to 90 years, and lived in approximately 24 United States geographic areas. To assign participants to cohorts, the prospective study relied on clinical history that participants themselves reported in a screening survey and a study questionnaire. Mobile phlebotomists in the prospective study collected whole blood, serum and a nasopharyngeal or oropharyngeal swab from every participant. Participants in the prospective study had the option to provide additional blood draws and questionnaires over a roughly 2-month period. Before DNA extraction, blood samples from the prospective study were shipped at room temperature or frozen. From a lookup of the germline V gene, CDR1 and CDR2 are MDHEN and SYDVKM. Counted from cysteine to phenylalanine, this CDR3 has 12 amino acids. The only DNA kept is the CDR3, 36 bases in frame from the first base.

The TCR originated in a woman younger than 45 with acute COVID-19. The sample taken for sequencing was PBMCs or T cells enriched from blood (not recorded which). Recombination linked TRBV28 to TRBJ2-7, and possibly TRBD2, on 5 matching bases. The nucleotide sequence is TGTGCCAGCAGTTCACCCGGACTCCCGGTGAACTTC. The resulting protein is CASSSPGLPVNF.